The sequence of this T cell receptor (beta chain) was determined in a study of blood T cell repertoires in COVID-19. On the study more broadly: Samples came from the United States, Italy and Spain, spanning acute and convalescent COVID-19. T cells, B-cell-depleted T cells, or PBMCs provided the cDNA or gDNA that served as material.

The CDR3 spans 13 residues. Trimming removed 5 bases from V and 4 bases from J; junction bases left unmatched: 4. Looked up from germline, CDR1 is SQVTM and CDR2 is ANQGSEA. Sequenced by immunoSEQ multiplex PCR; TCRdb stores in-frame clones only, minus some. The sample includes 350,000 or so clones, approximately 88% seen only once; the top ten take 1.5% to 2%. The clonotype comes from a woman in her 30s with COVID-19, enrolled during active disease. The genes are TRBV29-1 and TRBJ1-3; 8 nucleotides line up with TRBD1. Sequenced: peripheral blood. The DNA of the CDR3 is TGCAGCGTTCGGACAGGGCAGGGAAACACCATATATTTT. Translation: CSVRTGQGNTIYF.